This T cell receptor beta chain derives from a study of OX40 agonist ivuxolimab in advanced cancers. This CDR3 has 15 residues. Germline CDR1 reads SGHTA; CDR2 reads FQGNSA. Trimming pared 5 bases from V and 4 bases from J, leaving 16 bases between. Here immunoSEQ multiplex PCR was the method, and the copy in TCRdb shows in-frame clones only, minus some. Of approximately 41,000 clones listed, roughly 90% are singletons. This clone has a single count. Sequences were derived from CD4+ or CD8+ T cells sorted from blood, sampled in a trial of the OX40 agonist ivuxolimab. This clonotype originated in an adult with an advanced solid tumor such as melanoma, head and neck, liver or kidney cancer. The chain uses TRBV7-2 and TRBJ2-3; D is perhaps TRBD2 (6 bases). The DNA for the CDR3 is TGTGCCAGCAGCGTACAGCGACTAGGGGCAGATACGCAGTATTTT. It yields the protein CASSVQRLGADTQYF.